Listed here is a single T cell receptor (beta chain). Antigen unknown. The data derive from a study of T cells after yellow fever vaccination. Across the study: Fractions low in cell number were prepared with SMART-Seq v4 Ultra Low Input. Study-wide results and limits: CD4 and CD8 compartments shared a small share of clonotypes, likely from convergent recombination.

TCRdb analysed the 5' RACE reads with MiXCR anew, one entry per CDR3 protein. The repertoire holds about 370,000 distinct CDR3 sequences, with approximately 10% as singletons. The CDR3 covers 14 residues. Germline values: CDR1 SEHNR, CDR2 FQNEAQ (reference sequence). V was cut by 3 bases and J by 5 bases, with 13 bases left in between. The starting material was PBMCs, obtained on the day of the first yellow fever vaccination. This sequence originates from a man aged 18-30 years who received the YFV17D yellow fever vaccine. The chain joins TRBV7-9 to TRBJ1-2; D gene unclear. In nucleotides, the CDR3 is TGTGCCAGCAGCTTCGAAGCTATATCTTATGGCTACACCTTC. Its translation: CASSFEAISYGYTF.